This T cell receptor beta chain was retrieved from a study of blood T cells in healthy people across ages. The CDR3 loop spans 14 amino acids. From germline, CDR1 is MNHEY and CDR2 SVGAGI. Primed by a sample-barcoded 5' primer and a J-beta primer mix, a second PCR proceeded for 7 to 11 cycles. TCRdb re-analysed the 5' RACE reads in MiXCR, keeping a single row per CDR3 protein. Of about 800,000 distinct CDR3 sequences detected, 20% to 25% appear once; the ten largest clones hold more than 3%. The same sample was also used in a study of T cells of mothers and their children. That report notes: The M1S primer of the second PCR added sample barcodes and 2-4 random nucleotides. Related mother-child pairs showed slightly, non-significantly higher overlap than unrelated pairs.

The sequence was collected from a boy younger than 18 in good health. Sequencing input: blood. The genes are TRBV6-5 and TRBJ2-5; D gene unclear. The DNA end lines up better with TRBJ2-7; the J call may be wrong. The CDR3 loop is CASSYTTATYEQYF. CDR3 coding DNA: TGTGCCAGCAGTTACACCACAGCTACCTACGAGCAGTACTTC.